The entry below describes one T cell receptor (beta chain). Antigen unknown. The CDR3 totals 15 residues. CDR1 is MDHEN, CDR2 SYDVKM, per germline. With V trimmed by 5 bases and J by 4 bases, 5 bases remained unmatched. This entry belongs to a study of cytomegalovirus exposure and HLA in healthy donors. Study-level information: Early released data comprised some 85 million unique TCRs from HLA-typed donors. Whole-study findings and limits: Analyses of presence and absence presupposed an approximately uniform sequencing depth across donors. Per a prior analysis, the majority of TCR beta V segments were productive roughly 90% or roughly 30% of the time.

PCR primers comprised 60 Vbeta and 13 Jbeta primers. TCRdb keeps only in-frame clones here, not all; method: immunoSEQ multiplex PCR. The sample has under 150,000 clones, 75% to 90% seen once. The chain uses TRBV28 and TRBJ2-5; TRBD2 matches 12 bases. Sequencing was carried out using PBMCs. The receptor's source is a young man in good health and CMV-seronegative. The CDR3 nucleotides read TGTGCCAGCAGTCGGCCTAGCGGGAGGGGAGAGACCCAGTACTTC. This codes for CASSRPSGRGETQYF.